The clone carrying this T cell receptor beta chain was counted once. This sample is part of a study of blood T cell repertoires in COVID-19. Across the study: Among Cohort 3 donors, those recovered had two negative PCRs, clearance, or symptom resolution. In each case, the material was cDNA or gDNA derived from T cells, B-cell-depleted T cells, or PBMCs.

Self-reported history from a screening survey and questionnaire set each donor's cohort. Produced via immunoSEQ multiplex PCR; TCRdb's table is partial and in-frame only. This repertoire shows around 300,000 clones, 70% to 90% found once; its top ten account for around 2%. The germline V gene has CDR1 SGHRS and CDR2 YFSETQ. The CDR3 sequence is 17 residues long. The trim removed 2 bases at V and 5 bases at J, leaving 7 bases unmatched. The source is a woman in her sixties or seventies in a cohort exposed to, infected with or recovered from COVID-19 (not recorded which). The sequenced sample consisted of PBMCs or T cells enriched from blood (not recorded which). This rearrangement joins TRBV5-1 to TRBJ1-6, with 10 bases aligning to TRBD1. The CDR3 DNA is TGCGCCAGCAGCTTAGGCGGGACAGGGGACGATAATTCACCCCTCCACTTT. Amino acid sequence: CASSLGGTGDDNSPLHF.